This T cell receptor beta chain was observed in a study of neoadjuvant nivolumab and ipilimumab in lung cancer. Libraries were prepared by immunoSEQ multiplex PCR; TCRdb keeps only in-frame clonotypes and omits some of them. Here the sample spans some 18,000 clones, around 87% being singletons. CDR1 MNHNS and CDR2 SASEGT come from the germline V gene. This CDR3 has 12 residues. Trimming stripped 5 bases from V and 1 base from J, with 5 bases between. Study-level points and caveats: TCR receptors were sequenced in few samples.

Details on this clone: What it binds is not known.

Sequenced here: peripheral blood, sampled before neoadjuvant nivolumab, alone or with ipilimumab. This TCR derives from an adult with non-small cell lung cancer. The chain carries TRBV6-1 and TRBJ1-1; D is ambiguous. The CDR3 loop reads CASSPQNTEAFF. The CDR3 bases are TGTGCCAGCAGTCCCCAGAACACTGAAGCTTTCTTT.